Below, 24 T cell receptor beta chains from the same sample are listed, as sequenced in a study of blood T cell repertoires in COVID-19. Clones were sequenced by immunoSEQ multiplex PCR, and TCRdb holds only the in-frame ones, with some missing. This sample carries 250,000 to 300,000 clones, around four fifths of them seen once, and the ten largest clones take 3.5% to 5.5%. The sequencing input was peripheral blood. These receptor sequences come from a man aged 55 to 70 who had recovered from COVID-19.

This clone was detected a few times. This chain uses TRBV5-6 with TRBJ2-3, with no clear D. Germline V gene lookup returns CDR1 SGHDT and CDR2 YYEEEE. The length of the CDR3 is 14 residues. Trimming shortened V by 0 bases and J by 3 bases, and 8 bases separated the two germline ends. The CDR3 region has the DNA TGTGCCAGCAGCTTGGTTCAGAGGACAGATACGCAGTATTTT. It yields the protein CASSLVQRTDTQYF.

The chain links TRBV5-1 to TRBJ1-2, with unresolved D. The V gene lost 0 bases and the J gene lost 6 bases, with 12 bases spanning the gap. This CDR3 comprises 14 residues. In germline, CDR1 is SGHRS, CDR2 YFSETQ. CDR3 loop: CASSLAGQPNGYTF. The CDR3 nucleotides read TGCGCCAGCAGCTTGGCAGGTCAGCCGAATGGCTACACCTTC.

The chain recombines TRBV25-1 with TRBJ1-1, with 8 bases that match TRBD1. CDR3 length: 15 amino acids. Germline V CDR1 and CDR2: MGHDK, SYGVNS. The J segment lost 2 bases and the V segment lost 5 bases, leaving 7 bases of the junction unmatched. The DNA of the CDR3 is TGTGCCAGCAGTAGACAGGGGCCGGGTAACACTGAAGCTTTCTTT. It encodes CASSRQGPGNTEAFF.

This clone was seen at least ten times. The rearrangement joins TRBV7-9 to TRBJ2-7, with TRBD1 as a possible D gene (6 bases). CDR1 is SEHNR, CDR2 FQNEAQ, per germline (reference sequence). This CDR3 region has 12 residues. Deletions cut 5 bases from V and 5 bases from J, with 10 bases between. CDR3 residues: CASSPQGHEQYF. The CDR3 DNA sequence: TGTGCCAGCAGCCCACAGGGTCACGAGCAGTACTTC.

CDR3 bases: TGTGCCAGCAGCTTACGCGGGGTACGGGAAAAACTGTTTTTT. Protein: CASSLRGVREKLFF. V gene TRBV7-8 combines with J gene TRBJ1-4; D gene ambiguous. This CDR3 is 14 amino acids long. V lost 2 bases and J 8 bases, leaving 12 bases between the germline ends. Germline CDR1 SGHVS, CDR2 FQNEAQ. The entire variable domain, with the rest obtained from reference TRBV7-8 and TRBJ1-4, is as follows: GAGVSQSPRYKVAKRGQDVALRCDPISGHVSLFWYQQALGQGPEFLTYFQNEAQLDKSGLPSDRFFAERPEGSVSTLKIQRTQQEDSAVYLCASSLRGVREKLFFGSGTQLSVL.

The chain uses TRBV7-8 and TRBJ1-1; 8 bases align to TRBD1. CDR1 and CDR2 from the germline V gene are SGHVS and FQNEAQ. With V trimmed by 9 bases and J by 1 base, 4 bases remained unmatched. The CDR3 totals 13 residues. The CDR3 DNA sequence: TGTGCCAGTGGACAGGGTGGGAACACTGAAGCTTTCTTT. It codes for CASGQGGNTEAFF.

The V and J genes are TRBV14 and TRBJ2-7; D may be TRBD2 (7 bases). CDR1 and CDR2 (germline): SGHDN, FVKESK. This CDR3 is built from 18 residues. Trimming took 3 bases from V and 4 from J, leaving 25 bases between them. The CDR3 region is CASSHPGGRTGIFYEQYF. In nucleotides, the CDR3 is TGTGCCAGCAGCCACCCCGGGGGGCGGACGGGAATTTTTTACGAGCAGTACTTC.

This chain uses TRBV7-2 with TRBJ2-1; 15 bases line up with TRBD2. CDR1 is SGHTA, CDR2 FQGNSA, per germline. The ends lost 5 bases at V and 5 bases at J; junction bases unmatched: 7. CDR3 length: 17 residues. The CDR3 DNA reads TGTGCCAGCAGCCCTCGATGGACTAGCGGGGGGGACAATGAGCAGTTCTTC. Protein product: CASSPRWTSGGDNEQFF.

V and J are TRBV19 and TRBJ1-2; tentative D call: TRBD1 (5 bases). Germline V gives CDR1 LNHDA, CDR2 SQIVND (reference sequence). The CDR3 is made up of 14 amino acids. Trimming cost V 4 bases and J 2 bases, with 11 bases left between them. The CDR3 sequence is CASSSAGENYGYTF. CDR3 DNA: TGTGCCAGTAGTAGCGCGGGGGAGAACTATGGCTACACCTTC.

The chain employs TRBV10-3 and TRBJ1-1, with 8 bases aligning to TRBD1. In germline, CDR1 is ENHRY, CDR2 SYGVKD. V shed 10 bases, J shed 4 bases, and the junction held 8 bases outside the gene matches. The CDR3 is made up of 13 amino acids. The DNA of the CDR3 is TGTGCCAGCGGGGACAGGACGGGCACTGAAGCTTTCTTT. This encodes CASGDRTGTEAFF.

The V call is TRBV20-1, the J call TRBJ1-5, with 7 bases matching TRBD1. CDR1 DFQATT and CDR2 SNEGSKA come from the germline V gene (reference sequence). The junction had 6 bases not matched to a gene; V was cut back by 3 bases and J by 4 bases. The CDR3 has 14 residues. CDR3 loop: CSASLGRGNQPQHF. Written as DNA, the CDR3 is TGCAGTGCTAGTCTAGGCAGGGGGAATCAGCCCCAGCATTTT.

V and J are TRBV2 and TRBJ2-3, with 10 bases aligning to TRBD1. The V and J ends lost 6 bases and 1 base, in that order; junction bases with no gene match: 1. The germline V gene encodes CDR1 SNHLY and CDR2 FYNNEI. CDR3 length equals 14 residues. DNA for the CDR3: TGTGCCAGCAGAGGGACAGGGGGCACAGATACGCAGTATTTT. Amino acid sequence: CASRGTGGTDTQYF.

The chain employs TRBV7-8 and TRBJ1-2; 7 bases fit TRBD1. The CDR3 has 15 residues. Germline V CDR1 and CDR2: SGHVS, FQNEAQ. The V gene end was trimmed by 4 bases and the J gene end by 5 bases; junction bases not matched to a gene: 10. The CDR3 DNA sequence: TGTGCCAGCAGCTCACAAAACCCGGGACAGTATGGCTACACCTTC. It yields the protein CASSSQNPGQYGYTF.

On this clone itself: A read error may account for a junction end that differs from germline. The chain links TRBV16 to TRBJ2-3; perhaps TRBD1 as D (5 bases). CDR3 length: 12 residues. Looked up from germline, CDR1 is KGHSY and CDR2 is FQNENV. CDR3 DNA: TGTGCCAGCAGCCAAAACACAGGTACGCAGTATTTT. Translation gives CASSQNTGTQYF.

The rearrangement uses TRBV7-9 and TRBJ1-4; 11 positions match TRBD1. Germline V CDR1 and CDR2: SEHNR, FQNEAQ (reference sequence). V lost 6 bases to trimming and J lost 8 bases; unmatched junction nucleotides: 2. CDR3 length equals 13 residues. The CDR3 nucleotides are TGTGCCAGCAGAGGGGACAGGGGGGAAAAACTGTTTTTT. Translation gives CASRGDRGEKLFF.

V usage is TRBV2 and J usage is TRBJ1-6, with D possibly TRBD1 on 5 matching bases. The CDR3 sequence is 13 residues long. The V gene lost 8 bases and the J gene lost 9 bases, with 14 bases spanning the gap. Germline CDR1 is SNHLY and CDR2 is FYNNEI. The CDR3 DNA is TGTGCCAGCGGGCGGGGCTTCGGTTCACCCCTCCACTTT. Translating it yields CASGRGFGSPLHF.

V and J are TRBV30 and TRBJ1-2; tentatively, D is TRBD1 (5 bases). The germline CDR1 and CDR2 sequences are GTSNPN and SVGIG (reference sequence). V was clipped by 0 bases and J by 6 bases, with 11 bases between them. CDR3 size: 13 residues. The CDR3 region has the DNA TGTGCCTGGAGTGTCAAGGGGTTGAATGGCTACACCTTC. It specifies CAWSVKGLNGYTF.

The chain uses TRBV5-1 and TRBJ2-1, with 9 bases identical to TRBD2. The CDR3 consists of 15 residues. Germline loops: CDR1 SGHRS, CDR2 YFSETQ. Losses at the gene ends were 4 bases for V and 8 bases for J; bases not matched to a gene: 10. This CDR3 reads CASSPADSGSYEQFF. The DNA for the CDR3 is TGCGCCAGCAGCCCCGCTGATAGCGGGAGTTATGAGCAGTTCTTC.

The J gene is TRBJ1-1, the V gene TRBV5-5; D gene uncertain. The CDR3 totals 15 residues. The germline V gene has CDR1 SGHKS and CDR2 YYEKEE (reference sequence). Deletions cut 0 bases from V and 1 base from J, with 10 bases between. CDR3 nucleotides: TGTGCCAGCAGCTTGGGGGCTACCTGGAACACTGAAGCTTTCTTT. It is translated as CASSLGATWNTEAFF.

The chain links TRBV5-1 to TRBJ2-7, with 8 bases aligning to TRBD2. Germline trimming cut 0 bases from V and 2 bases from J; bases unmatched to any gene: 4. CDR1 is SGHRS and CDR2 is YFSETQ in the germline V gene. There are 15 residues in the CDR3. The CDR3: CASSLVLAGTYEQYF. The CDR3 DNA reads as TGCGCCAGCAGCTTGGTGTTAGCGGGGACCTACGAGCAGTACTTC.

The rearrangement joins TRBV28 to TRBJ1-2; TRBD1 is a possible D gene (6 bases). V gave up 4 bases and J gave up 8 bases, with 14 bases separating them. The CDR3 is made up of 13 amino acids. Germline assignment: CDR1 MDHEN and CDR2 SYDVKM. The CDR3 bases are TGTGCCAGCAGTTCACAACAGGGTGGCGGCTACACCTTC. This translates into CASSSQQGGGYTF.

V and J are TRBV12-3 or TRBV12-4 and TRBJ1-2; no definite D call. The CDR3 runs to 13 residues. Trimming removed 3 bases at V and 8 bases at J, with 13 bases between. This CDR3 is CASSLTGSGGYTF. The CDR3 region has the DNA TGTGCCAGCAGTTTGACGGGCTCGGGAGGCTACACCTTC.

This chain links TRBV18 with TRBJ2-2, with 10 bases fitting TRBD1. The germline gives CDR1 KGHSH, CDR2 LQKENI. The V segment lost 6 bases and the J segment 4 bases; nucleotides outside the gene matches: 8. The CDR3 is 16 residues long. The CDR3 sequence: CASSPDRGLSTGELFF. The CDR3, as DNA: TGTGCCAGCTCCCCAGACAGGGGGCTATCCACCGGGGAGCTGTTTTTT.

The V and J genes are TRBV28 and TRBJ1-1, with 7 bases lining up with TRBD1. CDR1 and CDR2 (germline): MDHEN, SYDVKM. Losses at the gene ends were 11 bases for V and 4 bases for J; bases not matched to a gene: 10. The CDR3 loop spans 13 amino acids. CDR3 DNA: TGTGCCTCAAACAGGGGTTTAACCACTGAAGCTTTCTTT. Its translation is CASNRGLTTEAFF. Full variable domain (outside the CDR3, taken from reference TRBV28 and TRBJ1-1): DVKVTQSSRYLVKRTGEKVFLECVQDMDHENMFWYRQDPGLGLRLIYFSYDVKMKEKGDIPEGYSVSREKKERFSLILESASTNQTSMYLCASNRGLTTEAFFGQGTRLTVV.